The T cell receptor beta chain under discussion was sequenced for a study of CD8+CD57+ T cells in acquired aplastic anemia. Points from the study as a whole: Found in both controls and patients were about 30 CD8+ CDR3 sequences.

Before being chosen for sequencing, patients had shown CD8+CD57+ cell expansion by flow cytometry. Diagnosis of severe acquired aplastic anemia applied to all patients. According to the study, genomic DNA was the template for TCR beta VDJ and CDR3 profiling. Via MiXCR, TCRdb re-called the reads, giving one row per CDR3 protein. The sample records roughly 150,000 distinct CDR3 sequences, more than 45% being singletons. This clonotype was seen many times. The target antigen is unknown. The J segment lost 3 bases and the V segment lost 3 bases, leaving 12 bases of the junction unmatched. The CDR3 consists of 18 residues. The germline V gene encodes CDR1 LNHNV and CDR2 YYDKDF (reference sequence).

Sequencing used sorted CD4+, CD8+, or CD8+CD57+ T cells (not recorded which) from PBMCs. The genes are TRBV15 and TRBJ2-3; 10 bases agree with TRBD2. This TCR came from a human donor with aplastic anemia. DNA for the CDR3: TGTGCCACCAGCAGCCAAACCTTACTAGCGGGGATTACAGATACGCAGTATTTT. It is translated as CATSSQTLLAGITDTQYF.